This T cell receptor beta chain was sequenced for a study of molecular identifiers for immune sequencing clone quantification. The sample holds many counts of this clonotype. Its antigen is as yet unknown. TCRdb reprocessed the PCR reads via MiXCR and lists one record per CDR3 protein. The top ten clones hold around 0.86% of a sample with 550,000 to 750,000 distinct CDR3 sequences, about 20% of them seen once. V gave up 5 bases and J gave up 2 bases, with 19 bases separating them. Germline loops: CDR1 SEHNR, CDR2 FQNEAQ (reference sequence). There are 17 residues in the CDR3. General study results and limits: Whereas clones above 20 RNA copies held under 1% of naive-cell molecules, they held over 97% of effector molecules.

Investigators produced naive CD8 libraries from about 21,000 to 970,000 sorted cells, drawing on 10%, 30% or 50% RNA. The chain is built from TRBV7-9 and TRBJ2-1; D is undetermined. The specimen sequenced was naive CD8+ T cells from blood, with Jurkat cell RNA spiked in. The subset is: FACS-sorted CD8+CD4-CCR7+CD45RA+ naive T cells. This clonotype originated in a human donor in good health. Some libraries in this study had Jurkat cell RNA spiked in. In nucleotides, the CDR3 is TGTGCCAGCAGCCAGTCGACAAAGGGTCCGCCCTACAATGAGCAGTTCTTC. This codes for CASSQSTKGPPYNEQFF.